This is a list of T cell receptor beta chains from one sample in a study of T-cell reconstitution after alpha-beta-depleted transplantation in children. A single record per CDR3 protein comes from TCRdb applying MiXCR to the PCR reads. Among under 20,000 distinct CDR3 sequences listed, around 8% were seen once. Material: PBMCs, mostly from graft donor cells, obtained 60 days after TCRalphabeta/CD19-depleted stem cell transplant. The receptors were gathered from a boy under two years old who had a stem cell transplant for Wiskott-Aldrich syndrome, so the T cells may come from the graft donor. Each CDR3 is given with its conserved first and last residue. D genes are given only for firm matches. Not every row has a clone size; where given, it reads once, few, many or a size class.

many,TRBD2,TRBJ2-1,TRBV25-1,CASSEFSASGRPYNEQFF,TGTGCCAGCAGTGAATTTAGTGCTAGCGGGAGGCCCTACAATGAGCAGTTCTTC
-,-,TRBJ2-7,TRBV5-4,CASSATFRGEQYF,TGTGCCAGCAGCGCTACATTTAGGGGAGAGCAGTACTTC
few,-,TRBJ1-3,TRBV15,CATSAWTGFSGNTIYF,TGTGCCACCAGCGCCTGGACGGGCTTCTCTGGAAACACCATATATTTT
few,TRBD2,TRBJ2-3,TRBV28,CASSLAGGNGNTQYF,TGTGCCAGCAGTTTAGCGGGAGGGAACGGGAATACGCAGTATTTT
many,-,TRBJ2-3,TRBV9,CASSVDTGGQRTDTQYF,TGTGCCAGCAGCGTAGACACGGGGGGACAGCGCACAGATACGCAGTATTTT
-,-,TRBJ1-1,TRBV3-1,CACSQDRPGRMDTEAFF,TGTGCCTGCTCCCAAGATCGGCCAGGGAGGATGGACACTGAAGCTTTCTTT
many,-,TRBJ2-5,TRBV5-6,CASSLFVQETQYF,TGTGCCAGCAGCTTGTTTGTGCAAGAGACCCAGTACTTC
many,TRBD1,TRBJ2-4,TRBV30,CAGDRGFHKYF,TGTGCCGGTGACAGGGGCTTCCATAAGTACTTC
-,TRBD1,TRBJ1-2,TRBV7-3,CASSSQYRGGGYTF,TGTGCCAGCAGCTCCCAGTACAGGGGAGGTGGCTACACCTTC
many,-,TRBJ2-7,TRBV12-3/TRBV12-4,CASSLTGVRSYEQYF,TGTGCCAGCAGTTTAACGGGAGTTCGCTCCTACGAGCAGTACTTC
many,-,TRBJ2-7,TRBV7-2,CASSLDFPGEQYF,TGTGCCAGCAGCTTAGACTTCCCAGGGGAGCAGTACTTC
-,-,TRBJ2-3,TRBV20-1,CSASSRGGLTDTQYF,TGCAGTGCTAGTTCCCGGGGAGGCCTCACAGATACGCAGTATTTT
-,TRBD2,TRBJ2-1,TRBV20-1,CSAPPSGRRSEQFF,TGCAGTGCCCCCCCTAGCGGGAGACGGAGTGAGCAGTTCTTC
few,-,TRBJ2-3,TRBV19,CASSMNVGSPDTQYF,TGTGCCAGTAGTATGAATGTCGGGAGCCCGGATACGCAGTATTTT
many,TRBD1,TRBJ1-2,TRBV2,CASRISGGGASGYTF,TGTGCCAGCAGAATCTCGGGAGGGGGCGCGTCTGGCTACACCTTC
many,TRBD2,TRBJ2-1,TRBV11-3,CASSLFAVREDNEQFF,TGTGCCAGCAGCTTATTCGCCGTGCGGGAGGACAATGAGCAGTTCTTC
many,TRBD2,TRBJ2-1,TRBV27,CASSFWTSGTYNEQFF,TGTGCCAGCAGTTTCTGGACTAGCGGGACCTACAATGAGCAGTTCTTC
-,-,TRBJ2-5,TRBV28,CASNNFKGVVETQYF,TGTGCCAGCAATAATTTTAAGGGGGTTGTAGAGACCCAGTACTTC
many,-,TRBJ2-5,TRBV7-9,CASSPPPRDNQETQYF,TGTGCCAGCAGCCCACCCCCCAGGGATAACCAAGAGACCCAGTACTTC
-,-,TRBJ2-6,TRBV24-1,CATSERDGRRNSGANVLTF,TGTGCCACCAGTGAGAGGGACGGGCGACGAAACTCTGGGGCCAACGTCCTGACTTTC
many,-,TRBJ2-1,TRBV27,CASSRNGGSSYNEQFF,TGTGCCAGCAGTCGGAATGGAGGGAGCTCCTACAATGAGCAGTTCTTC
-,TRBD2,TRBJ2-7,TRBV4-3,CASSQVWVSLAGVGEQYF,TGCGCCAGCAGCCAAGTTTGGGTTTCCCTAGCGGGAGTAGGCGAGCAGTACTTC
-,-,TRBJ1-3,TRBV6-5,CASSYGQGNTIYF,TGTGCCAGCAGTTACGGACAGGGAAACACCATATATTTT
many,-,TRBJ1-3,TRBV10-3,CAIRGTSESGNTIYF,TGTGCCATCAGGGGGACGTCTGAGTCTGGAAACACCATATATTTT
medium-sized,TRBD2,TRBJ2-5,TRBV5-1,CASSLAGSSGSGETQYF,TGCGCCAGCAGCTTGGCCGGTTCTAGCGGGAGCGGAGAGACCCAGTACTTC
many,-,TRBJ1-2,TRBV12-3/TRBV12-4,CASRGHYGYTF,TGTGCCAGCAGGGGCCACTATGGCTACACCTTC
many,-,TRBJ1-2,TRBV20-1,CSARANATGNRGYTF,TGCAGTGCTAGAGCAAATGCCACTGGGAATCGCGGCTACACCTTC
many,-,TRBJ2-3,TRBV6-5,CASSSCLYRLTEGRDTQYF,TGTGCCAGCAGTTCCTGCCTTTACCGGCTGACCGAGGGGAGAGATACGCAGTATTTT
-,-,TRBJ1-1,TRBV5-1,CASSPRGGNTEAFF,TGCGCCAGCAGCCCCAGGGGAGGGAACACTGAAGCTTTCTTT
few,-,TRBJ2-1,TRBV24-1,CATSDGAAESVYEQFF,TGTGCCACCAGTGACGGAGCGGCAGAAAGTGTCTATGAGCAGTTCTTC
many,-,TRBJ1-1,TRBV12-3/TRBV12-4,CASSLVAGAITEAFF,TGTGCCAGCAGTTTAGTCGCGGGGGCAATCACTGAAGCTTTCTTT
many,TRBD1,TRBJ2-1,TRBV12-3/TRBV12-4,CASSRGTGNYNEQFF,TGTGCCAGCAGCCGCGGGACAGGCAACTACAATGAGCAGTTCTTC
many,-,TRBJ2-2,TRBV5-1,CASSLGFGELFF,TGCGCCAGCAGCTTGGGATTCGGGGAGCTGTTTTTT
-,-,TRBJ2-6,TRBV18,CASSPSRGLNTSGANVLTF,TGTGCCAGCTCACCCTCTCGGGGGCTGAATACCTCTGGGGCCAACGTCCTGACTTTC
many,TRBD2,TRBJ2-3,TRBV2,CASSVSLAGSIDTQYF,TGTGCCAGCAGTGTATCCCTAGCGGGATCTATAGATACGCAGTATTTT
-,-,TRBJ2-3,TRBV6-1,CASSPGAAVRTDTQYF,TGTGCCAGCAGTCCTGGAGCAGCGGTACGTACAGATACGCAGTATTTT
-,TRBD1,TRBJ1-4,TRBV4-1,CASQRQQGATNEKLFF,TGCGCCAGCCAACGACAGCAGGGGGCGACTAATGAAAAACTGTTTTTT
-,-,TRBJ1-1,TRBV30,CAWSLMNTEAFF,TGTGCCTGGAGTCTGATGAACACTGAAGCTTTCTTT
many,-,TRBJ2-5,TRBV20-1,CSARETRGAQETQYF,TGCAGTGCTAGGGAAACTAGGGGGGCCCAAGAGACCCAGTACTTC
many,TRBD1,TRBJ1-5,TRBV4-1,CASSRRTGLGNQPQHF,TGCGCCAGCAGCCGAAGGACAGGTTTGGGCAATCAGCCCCAGCATTTT
-,-,TRBJ1-3,TRBV20-1,CSATGNHGNTIYF,TGCAGTGCTACCGGGAACCACGGAAACACCATATATTTT
many,-,TRBJ2-6,TRBV12-3/TRBV12-4,CASSFRSGPGANVLTF,TGTGCCAGCAGTTTTCGGTCCGGACCTGGGGCCAACGTCCTGACTTTC
many,-,TRBJ2-7,TRBV3-1,CASSQDLGFSSYEQYF,TGTGCCAGCAGCCAAGATTTGGGGTTTAGCTCCTACGAGCAGTACTTC
-,-,TRBJ2-1,TRBV5-1,CASSLTFYEQFF,TGCGCCAGCAGCCTGACATTCTATGAGCAGTTCTTC
many,-,TRBJ1-2,TRBV5-5,CASSLEGRYGYTF,TGTGCCAGCAGCTTGGAGGGGCGCTATGGCTACACCTTC
many,-,TRBJ2-1,TRBV25-1,CASAPTLRAYNEQFF,TGTGCCAGCGCGCCAACGCTACGAGCCTACAATGAGCAGTTCTTC
-,-,TRBJ1-4,TRBV29-1,CSARQPNEKLFF,TGCAGCGCTCGACAGCCTAATGAAAAACTGTTTTTT
-,-,TRBJ2-1,TRBV6-5,CASSYRVSYNEQFF,TGTGCCAGCAGTTATAGGGTTTCTTACAATGAGCAGTTCTTC
many,TRBD2,TRBJ2-4,TRBV20-1,CSARDYREGPKNIQYF,TGCAGTGCTAGAGATTATCGGGAGGGCCCCAAAAACATTCAGTACTTC
many,-,TRBJ1-1,TRBV7-9,CASTRRGLNTEAFF,TGTGCCAGCACTCGACGGGGCCTGAACACTGAAGCTTTCTTT
-,-,TRBJ1-1,TRBV6-1,CASLGGDYTEAFF,TGTGCCAGCTTAGGGGGGGATTACACTGAAGCTTTCTTT
many,-,TRBJ2-7,TRBV6-2/TRBV6-3,CASRKGRATSYEQYF,TGTGCCAGCCGGAAGGGGCGGGCCACCTCCTACGAGCAGTACTTC
many,-,TRBJ1-1,TRBV6-5,CASSRDQGILNEAFF,TGTGCCAGCAGTCGCGATCAGGGTATATTGAATGAAGCTTTCTTT
-,-,TRBJ1-1,TRBV7-2,CASSLVWAYTEAFF,TGTGCCAGCAGCTTAGTCTGGGCATATACTGAAGCTTTCTTT
many,-,TRBJ1-5,TRBV28,CASSAPRGFADQPQHF,TGTGCCAGCAGCGCGCCGAGAGGGTTTGCGGATCAGCCCCAGCATTTT
many,-,TRBJ2-7,TRBV7-2,CASTTGQREEQYF,TGTGCCAGCACCACGGGCCAGAGAGAGGAGCAGTACTTC
many,TRBD2,TRBJ2-3,TRBV12-3/TRBV12-4,CASRQTSGISTDTQYF,TGTGCCAGCAGGCAGACTAGCGGGATATCCACAGATACGCAGTATTTT
few,-,TRBJ1-5,TRBV5-1,CASSLGGLNQPQHF,TGCGCCAGCAGCTTGGGGGGCCTCAATCAGCCCCAGCATTTT
many,-,TRBJ2-7,TRBV10-3,CAISVGYEQYF,TGTGCCATCAGTGTTGGCTACGAGCAGTACTTC
many,-,TRBJ2-5,TRBV20-1,CSAENPRETQYF,TGCAGTGCGGAGAACCCTAGGGAGACCCAGTACTTC